These 5 T cell receptor beta chains were sequenced from one sample in a study of cytomegalovirus exposure and HLA in healthy donors. The primer mix had 60 Vbeta and 13 Jbeta primers. This table comes from immunoSEQ multiplex PCR, and its TCRdb copy is limited to in-frame clones, with some not included. Of about 140,000 clones in the sample, roughly four fifths were seen once. Sequenced input: PBMCs. Receptors were obtained from a woman between 45 and 65 years old in good health and CMV-seronegative.

The genes are TRBV4-1 and TRBJ1-3; weak D call: TRBD1 (5 bases). Germline CDR1 MGHRA, CDR2 YSYEKL. This CDR3 is 14 amino acids long. The V end was cut by 0 bases, the J end by 9 bases, with 12 bases between. The CDR3 coding sequence is TGCGCCAGCAGCCAAGACGAAGGGGCGACCACCATATATTTT. Translated: CASSQDEGATTIYF.

The rearrangement joins TRBV7-2 to TRBJ1-2; 9 bases map to TRBD1. CDR1 and CDR2 from the germline V gene are SGHTA and FQGNSA. This CDR3 is 13 amino acids long. V dropped 4 bases and J dropped 7; count of bases not matched to a gene: 4. The CDR3 loop reads CASSSRTGAGYTF. The CDR3 DNA sequence: TGTGCCAGCAGCTCGCGGACAGGGGCTGGCTACACCTTC. The whole variable domain, filled in from reference TRBV7-2 and TRBJ1-2, reads GAGVSQSPSNKVTEKGKDVELRCDPISGHTALYWYRQSLGQGLEFLIYFQGNSAPDKSGLPSDRFSAERTGGSVSTLTIQRTQQEDSAVYLCASSSRTGAGYTFGSGTRLTVV.

The V gene is TRBV23-1, the J gene TRBJ1-2; 7 positions agree with TRBD1. TRBV23-1 is an ORF; its function is uncertain. CDR3 length: 18 residues. Trimming removed 2 bases from V and 1 base from J; junction bases left unmatched: 13. CDR3 nucleotides: TGCGCCAGCAGTCAACCAGGACAGGCCCCCGGGAGTAACTATGGCTACACCTTC. The encoded protein is CASSQPGQAPGSNYGYTF.

The chain joins TRBV29-1 to TRBJ2-1; maybe TRBD2 (6 bases). This CDR3 is 10 amino acids long. The germline CDR1 and CDR2 sequences are SQVTM and ANQGSEA. Trimming removed 7 bases from V and 10 bases from J, with 11 bases in between. As DNA, the CDR3 is TGCAGCGCCGGCGGGATGGAGCAGTTCTTC. It specifies CSAGGMEQFF.

The V call is TRBV28, the J call TRBJ2-1, with 10 bases matching TRBD1. From germline, CDR1 is MDHEN and CDR2 SYDVKM. The ends lost 5 bases at V and 9 bases at J; junction bases unmatched: 10. This CDR3 spans 15 amino acids. The CDR3 nucleotides read TGTGCCAGCAGTCCTGGGGACAGGGGCCCGGGTGAGCAGTTCTTC. It translates to CASSPGDRGPGEQFF.